This T cell receptor beta chain was sequenced in a study of OX40 agonist ivuxolimab in advanced cancers. In the study overall: Ivuxolimab doses were 0.01, 0.1, 0.3, 1.5, 3 or 10 mg/kg every 2 weeks. Broader study findings: Expanded clones tended on average to be more numerous among CD8+ T cells than CD4+. The expanded peripheral T cells' antigen specificity was not determined. At doses 0.1 to 3.0 mg/kg, CD4+ and CD8+ clones expanded.

As to this clone: The antigen remains unidentified.

V lost 6 bases, J lost 6 bases, and 10 bases stayed unmatched. This CDR3 has 14 residues. Germline loops: CDR1 ENHRY, CDR2 SYGVKD. Libraries were prepared by immunoSEQ multiplex PCR; TCRdb keeps only in-frame clonotypes and omits some of them. The table includes about 68,000 clones, about 84% detected once. Sequencing used CD4+ or CD8+ T cells sorted from blood, obtained in a trial of the OX40 agonist ivuxolimab. This sequence joins TRBV10-3 and TRBJ1-2, with 7 bases aligning to TRBD1. This receptor was taken from an adult with an advanced solid tumor such as melanoma, head and neck, liver or kidney cancer. The CDR3 region has the DNA TGTGCCATCAGGAGTTCGACAGGGAGCCATGGCTACACCTTC. Protein: CAIRSSTGSHGYTF.